The rows below give T cell receptor beta chains drawn from one sample of a study of tumor-infiltrating lymphocytes in primary liver carcinoma. TCRdb redid the calling of the multiplex PCR reads with MiXCR, one entry per CDR3 protein. The repertoire consists of 330,000 or so distinct CDR3 sequences, with about two thirds occurring once and the leading ten covering 6.5%. Sample: peripheral blood. These receptors originate from a man in his forties or fifties with primary liver carcinoma and hepatitis B virus infection. Each CDR3 is given with its conserved first and last residue. Each record gives: clone size, V gene, J gene, D gene, CDR3 DNA, CDR3 protein. The D gene is left open where the match is weak. Only some rows state a clone size, as once, few, many or a class for expanded clones.

clone size: NA; V gene: TRBV10-3; J gene: TRBJ1-1; D gene: NA; CDR3 DNA: TGTGCCTTCAGTGAGTCTGGACGGAGCACTGAAGCTTTCTTT; CDR3 protein: CAFSESGRSTEAFF
clone size: NA; V gene: TRBV7-8; J gene: TRBJ2-2; D gene: NA; CDR3 DNA: TGTGCCAGCAGCTTAGCCCAGCGACTGAACACCGGGGAGCTGTTATTT; CDR3 protein: CASSLAQRLNTGELLF
clone size: NA; V gene: TRBV5-6; J gene: TRBJ2-3; D gene: NA; CDR3 DNA: TGTGCCGACAGCTTGGAACGGGTAACGCAGTATTTT; CDR3 protein: CADSLERVTQYF
clone size: NA; V gene: TRBV15; J gene: TRBJ2-5; D gene: NA; CDR3 DNA: TGTGCCACCAGCAGAGATGGACAGCAAGAGACCCAGTACTTC; CDR3 protein: CATSRDGQQETQYF
clone size: NA; V gene: TRBV5-4; J gene: TRBJ2-7; D gene: NA; CDR3 DNA: TGTGCCAGCAGCTTGGCCGTTGGCGGAGGATTTTCCTACGAGCAGTACTTC; CDR3 protein: CASSLAVGGGFSYEQYF
clone size: many; V gene: TRBV12-3/TRBV12-4; J gene: TRBJ2-3; D gene: TRBD2; CDR3 DNA: TGTGCCAGCATACTCAGGGCGGGAGTGGGAGATACGCAGTATTTT; CDR3 protein: CASILRAGVGDTQYF
clone size: NA; V gene: TRBV6-5; J gene: TRBJ2-1; D gene: NA; CDR3 DNA: TGTGCCAGTAGTTACTGGCCAGGGGCGAATAAGCAGTTCTTC; CDR3 protein: CASSYWPGANKQFF
clone size: NA; V gene: TRBV19; J gene: TRBJ2-2; D gene: TRBD2; CDR3 DNA: TGTGCCAGTAGAAGGACTAGCAGGAACACCGGGGAGCTGTTTTTT; CDR3 protein: CASRRTSRNTGELFF
clone size: NA; V gene: TRBV4-1; J gene: TRBJ2-1; D gene: NA; CDR3 DNA: TGCGCCAGCAGCCAACTGAGAGGGGATGAGCAGCTCTTC; CDR3 protein: CASSQLRGDEQLF
clone size: many; V gene: TRBV29-1; J gene: TRBJ1-2; D gene: TRBD1; CDR3 DNA: TGCAGCGTTGGGGGACAGGGCAGTAACTATGGCTACACCTTC; CDR3 protein: CSVGGQGSNYGYTF
clone size: once; V gene: TRBV24-1; J gene: TRBJ1-2; D gene: NA; CDR3 DNA: TGTGCCACCAGTGATCAGGACGGCTCCTACTATGGCTACACCTTC; CDR3 protein: CATSDQDGSYYGYTF
clone size: many; V gene: TRBV6-6; J gene: TRBJ2-7; D gene: NA; CDR3 DNA: TGTGCCAGCAGTCCGGTCAACAGGGACCACTACGAGCAGTACTTC; CDR3 protein: CASSPVNRDHYEQYF
clone size: NA; V gene: TRBV6-5; J gene: TRBJ1-4; D gene: NA; CDR3 DNA: TGTGCCAGCAGCTGGTCCCCCGGTAATGAAAAACCGTTTTTT; CDR3 protein: CASSWSPGNEKPFF
clone size: NA; V gene: TRBV14; J gene: TRBJ2-3; D gene: NA; CDR3 DNA: TGTGCCAGCAGCCAAGGAACAGGTAGAATGGGTACATATACGCAGTATTTT; CDR3 protein: CASSQGTGRMGTYTQYF
clone size: few; V gene: TRBV12-3/TRBV12-4; J gene: TRBJ2-7; D gene: TRBD2; CDR3 DNA: TGTGCCAGCAGTTTAAACGCGGGAGTTGGTGAGCAGTACTTC; CDR3 protein: CASSLNAGVGEQYF
clone size: NA; V gene: TRBV21-1; J gene: TRBJ2-7; D gene: NA; CDR3 DNA: TGTGCCAGCAGCACCCCGGGCAAGCAGTACTTC; CDR3 protein: CASSTPGKQYF
clone size: many; V gene: TRBV4-2; J gene: TRBJ2-1; D gene: NA; CDR3 DNA: TGTGCCAGCAGCCGTCCCGGGAGCACGAACAATGAGCAGTTCTTC; CDR3 protein: CASSRPGSTNNEQFF
clone size: NA; V gene: TRBV5-6; J gene: TRBJ2-7; D gene: TRBD2; CDR3 DNA: TGTGCCAGCAGCTGGGGACTAGCGGGAGTGACCTCCTACGAGCAGTACTTC; CDR3 protein: CASSWGLAGVTSYEQYF
clone size: NA; V gene: TRBV11-2; J gene: TRBJ1-6; D gene: NA; CDR3 DNA: TGTACCAGCACCCTTGATGTTTATAGACCCACCCTCCACTTT; CDR3 protein: CTSTLDVYRPTLHF
clone size: NA; V gene: TRBV4-2; J gene: TRBJ2-2; D gene: NA; CDR3 DNA: TGTGCCAGCAGCCAAGGAGGCGGGCCGAACACCGGGGAGCTGTTTTTT; CDR3 protein: CASSQGGGPNTGELFF
clone size: NA; V gene: TRBV11-2; J gene: TRBJ2-1; D gene: NA; CDR3 DNA: TGTGCCAGCGCCTGGGACCCCGGGGGTTCCCACAATGAGCAGTTCTTC; CDR3 protein: CASAWDPGGSHNEQFF
clone size: once; V gene: TRBV4-2; J gene: TRBJ2-5; D gene: NA; CDR3 DNA: TGCGCCAGCAGCTTCCGACAGACCGAGACCCAGTACTTC; CDR3 protein: CASSFRQTETQYF
clone size: NA; V gene: TRBV11-2; J gene: TRBJ2-1; D gene: NA; CDR3 DNA: TGCGCCAGCAGCTTAGGTCCAGTCAATGGGCAGTTCTTC; CDR3 protein: CASSLGPVNGQFF
clone size: many; V gene: TRBV7-9; J gene: TRBJ2-4; D gene: TRBD2; CDR3 DNA: TGTGCCAGCAGCCCTACTAGCGGTGTAGCCAAAAACATTCAGTACTTC; CDR3 protein: CASSPTSGVAKNIQYF
clone size: many; V gene: TRBV4-1; J gene: TRBJ2-5; D gene: TRBD2; CDR3 DNA: TGCGCCAGCAGCAAAACTAGCGGGCCGGGGGAGACCCAGTACTTC; CDR3 protein: CASSKTSGPGETQYF
clone size: NA; V gene: TRBV28; J gene: TRBJ2-7; D gene: NA; CDR3 DNA: TGTGTCAGCGGACAATTTCCACCGACAGGACAGGAGCAGTACTTC; CDR3 protein: CVSGQFPPTGQEQYF
clone size: once; V gene: TRBV12-3/TRBV12-4; J gene: TRBJ2-1; D gene: TRBD2; CDR3 DNA: TGTGACAGCAGCCGTCCGGGACTAGCGGGAGCAAATGAGCAGTTCTTC; CDR3 protein: CDSSRPGLAGANEQFF
clone size: NA; V gene: TRBV11-2; J gene: TRBJ2-1; D gene: TRBD2; CDR3 DNA: TGTGCCAGCAGCTTTACCAGCGGGACTAGGCCCTACAATGGGCAGTTCTTC; CDR3 protein: CASSFTSGTRPYNGQFF
clone size: NA; V gene: TRBV29-1; J gene: TRBJ2-7; D gene: TRBD2; CDR3 DNA: TGCAGCGTTCGGGGGGGCTCCTACAACGAGCAGTACTTC; CDR3 protein: CSVRGGSYNEQYF
clone size: NA; V gene: TRBV11-2; J gene: TRBJ2-7; D gene: TRBD2; CDR3 DNA: TGTGCCAGCAGCTTGACTAGCGGGAGGGGGAACGAGCAGTACTTC; CDR3 protein: CASSLTSGRGNEQYF
clone size: few; V gene: TRBV30; J gene: TRBJ2-7; D gene: NA; CDR3 DNA: TGTGCCTGGAGTGGGACGGGGGTAAACGAGCAGTACTTC; CDR3 protein: CAWSGTGVNEQYF
clone size: NA; V gene: TRBV4-1; J gene: TRBJ1-5; D gene: NA; CDR3 DNA: TGCGCCAGCAGCCTGTCGGGGGACGGGGGCAATCAGCCCCAGCATTTT; CDR3 protein: CASSLSGDGGNQPQHF
clone size: many; V gene: TRBV5-4; J gene: TRBJ2-1; D gene: NA; CDR3 DNA: TGTGCCAGCAGCTTGGAGGTAGTTGATGAGCAGTTCTTC; CDR3 protein: CASSLEVVDEQFF
clone size: few; V gene: TRBV11-2; J gene: TRBJ1-1; D gene: NA; CDR3 DNA: TGTGCCAGCAGCTTAGTCTCGACGGGCAGATTCCGTATGGACACTGAAGCTTTCTTT; CDR3 protein: CASSLVSTGRFRMDTEAFF
clone size: many; V gene: TRBV29-1; J gene: TRBJ2-1; D gene: NA; CDR3 DNA: TGCAGCGCTACGACACCGGAGGCCTACAATGAGCAGTTCTTC; CDR3 protein: CSATTPEAYNEQFF
clone size: NA; V gene: TRBV11-2; J gene: TRBJ2-1; D gene: TRBD2; CDR3 DNA: TGTGTCAACAGCTTAGACCAGCGGGAGGACAATGAGCAGTTCTTC; CDR3 protein: CVNSLDQREDNEQFF
clone size: NA; V gene: TRBV25-1; J gene: TRBJ2-5; D gene: TRBD1; CDR3 DNA: TGTGCCAGCAGTGGCCGGGACAGGGAGATCGAGACCCAGTACTTC; CDR3 protein: CASSGRDREIETQYF
clone size: NA; V gene: TRBV6-5; J gene: TRBJ1-1; D gene: TRBD1; CDR3 DNA: TGTGCCAGCAACCCGACAGGGACGAACACTGAAGCATTCTTT; CDR3 protein: CASNPTGTNTEAFF
clone size: few; V gene: TRBV30; J gene: TRBJ1-2; D gene: NA; CDR3 DNA: TGTGCCTGGAGCCTCGCGGTGGTCTATGGCTACACCTTC; CDR3 protein: CAWSLAVVYGYTF
clone size: NA; V gene: TRBV29-1; J gene: TRBJ2-7; D gene: TRBD2; CDR3 DNA: TGCAGCGTTGGGGCGGGAGGTCCAGAGCAGTACTTC; CDR3 protein: CSVGAGGPEQYF
clone size: many; V gene: TRBV7-9; J gene: TRBJ2-7; D gene: NA; CDR3 DNA: TGTGCCAGCAGCTTACCGCAGGGTGTTAATGTATTGTACTTC; CDR3 protein: CASSLPQGVNVLYF
clone size: few; V gene: TRBV6-1; J gene: TRBJ1-3; D gene: NA; CDR3 DNA: TGTGCCAGCGACCGTACAGGGAGTGCTGGAAACACCATATATTTT; CDR3 protein: CASDRTGSAGNTIYF
clone size: NA; V gene: TRBV29-1; J gene: TRBJ1-1; D gene: NA; CDR3 DNA: TGCAGCGTAGTGACAAGGGGCACTGAAGCTTTCTTT; CDR3 protein: CSVVTRGTEAFF
clone size: NA; V gene: TRBV11-2; J gene: TRBJ2-5; D gene: NA; CDR3 DNA: TGTGTCAGCAGCTTAGAGTTCGGGGCCCAAGAGACCCAGTACTTC; CDR3 protein: CVSSLEFGAQETQYF
clone size: many; V gene: TRBV14; J gene: TRBJ2-7; D gene: NA; CDR3 DNA: TGTGCCAGCAGCCGGTCCTACGAGCAGTACTTC; CDR3 protein: CASSRSYEQYF
clone size: many; V gene: TRBV6-6; J gene: TRBJ2-5; D gene: TRBD1; CDR3 DNA: TGTGCCAGCATCCACTCCTCGACAGGGAGAGAGACCCAGTACTTC; CDR3 protein: CASIHSSTGRETQYF
clone size: NA; V gene: TRBV6-2/TRBV6-3; J gene: TRBJ1-1; D gene: NA; CDR3 DNA: TGTGCCAGCAGTTACTCGATCACCAGGGGGAACACTGAAGCTTTCTTT; CDR3 protein: CASSYSITRGNTEAFF
clone size: NA; V gene: TRBV20-1; J gene: TRBJ2-1; D gene: TRBD2; CDR3 DNA: TGCAGTGCCGCGGGACTAGCGAACCCCAATGAGCAGTTCTTC; CDR3 protein: CSAAGLANPNEQFF
clone size: many; V gene: TRBV10-3; J gene: TRBJ2-7; D gene: NA; CDR3 DNA: TGTGCCATCAGTGAGGACAGGGAGGTAGGGGAGCAGTACTTC; CDR3 protein: CAISEDREVGEQYF
clone size: NA; V gene: TRBV11-2; J gene: TRBJ2-7; D gene: NA; CDR3 DNA: TGTGCCAGCAGCCTAAAGTGGGACTACGAGCAGTACTTC; CDR3 protein: CASSLKWDYEQYF
clone size: NA; V gene: TRBV6-1; J gene: TRBJ2-1; D gene: NA; CDR3 DNA: TGTGCCAGCAGAACCTTTACGGGAGGGGGCGATGAGCAGTTCTTC; CDR3 protein: CASRTFTGGGDEQFF
clone size: NA; V gene: TRBV10-1; J gene: TRBJ1-2; D gene: NA; CDR3 DNA: TGCGCCAACCCTTCGAGGGCAGAAAATAACTATGGCTACACCTTC; CDR3 protein: CANPSRAENNYGYTF
clone size: once; V gene: TRBV29-1; J gene: TRBJ1-4; D gene: TRBD1; CDR3 DNA: TGCATCGTTTCGGTACAGGGGTATGAAAAGCTGTTTTTT; CDR3 protein: CIVSVQGYEKLFF
clone size: NA; V gene: TRBV10-3; J gene: TRBJ2-7; D gene: NA; CDR3 DNA: TGTGCCATCAGTGGGATAGGGACTGCGTACGAGCAGTACTTC; CDR3 protein: CAISGIGTAYEQYF
clone size: many; V gene: TRBV6-5; J gene: TRBJ2-7; D gene: TRBD1; CDR3 DNA: TGTGCCAGCACCCTAGTGGGACAGGGAAACTACGAGCAGTACTTC; CDR3 protein: CASTLVGQGNYEQYF
clone size: NA; V gene: TRBV11-2; J gene: TRBJ2-1; D gene: TRBD2; CDR3 DNA: TGTGTCATCAGCTCGATCTGGACTAGCACTAACAATGAGCTGTTCTTC; CDR3 protein: CVISSIWTSTNNELFF
clone size: NA; V gene: TRBV6-1; J gene: TRBJ2-7; D gene: NA; CDR3 DNA: TGTGCCAGCAGTGACTTGGACTACGAGCAGTACTTC; CDR3 protein: CASSDLDYEQYF
clone size: NA; V gene: TRBV11-2; J gene: TRBJ2-2; D gene: NA; CDR3 DNA: TGTGCCAGCAGCTTAGATAAGTGGGCGCTCGGGGAGCTGTTTTTT; CDR3 protein: CASSLDKWALGELFF
clone size: NA; V gene: TRBV6-1; J gene: TRBJ2-7; D gene: TRBD2; CDR3 DNA: TGTGCCAGCAAAGAAGGAAAGGGGCGATCTAGCGGCTCCTACGAGCAGTACTTC; CDR3 protein: CASKEGKGRSSGSYEQYF
clone size: few; V gene: TRBV6-5; J gene: TRBJ1-2; D gene: TRBD1; CDR3 DNA: TGTGCCAGCAGAAGGACAGGAGCTAACTATGGCTACACCTTC; CDR3 protein: CASRRTGANYGYTF